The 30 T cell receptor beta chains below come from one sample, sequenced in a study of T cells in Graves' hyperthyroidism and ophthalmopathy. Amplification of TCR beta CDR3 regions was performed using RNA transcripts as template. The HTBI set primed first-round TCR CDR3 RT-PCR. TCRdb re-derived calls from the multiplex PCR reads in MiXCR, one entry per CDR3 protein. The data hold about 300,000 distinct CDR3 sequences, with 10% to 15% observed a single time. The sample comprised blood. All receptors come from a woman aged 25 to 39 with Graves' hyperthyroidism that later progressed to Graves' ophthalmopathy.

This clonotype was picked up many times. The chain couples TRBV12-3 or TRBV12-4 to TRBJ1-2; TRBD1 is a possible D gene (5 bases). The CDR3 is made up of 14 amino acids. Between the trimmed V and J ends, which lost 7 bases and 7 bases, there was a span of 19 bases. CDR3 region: CASIRDGILGGYTF. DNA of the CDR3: TGTGCCAGCATTCGGGACGGCATTCTCGGTGGCTACACCTTC.

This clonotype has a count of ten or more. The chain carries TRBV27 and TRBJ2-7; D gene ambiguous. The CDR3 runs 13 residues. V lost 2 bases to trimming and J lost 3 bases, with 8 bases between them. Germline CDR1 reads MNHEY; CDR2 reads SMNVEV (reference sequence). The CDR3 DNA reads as TGTGCCAGCAGTTTACGACTCCACTACGAGCAGTACTTC. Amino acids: CASSLRLHYEQYF.

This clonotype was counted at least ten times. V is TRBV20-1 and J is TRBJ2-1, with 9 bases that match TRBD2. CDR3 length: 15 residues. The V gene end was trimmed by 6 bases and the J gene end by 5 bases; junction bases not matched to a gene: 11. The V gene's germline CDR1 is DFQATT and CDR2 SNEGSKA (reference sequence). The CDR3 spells CSAGKTSGLHNEQFF. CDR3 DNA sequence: TGCAGTGCGGGAAAAACTAGCGGGCTACACAATGAGCAGTTCTTC.

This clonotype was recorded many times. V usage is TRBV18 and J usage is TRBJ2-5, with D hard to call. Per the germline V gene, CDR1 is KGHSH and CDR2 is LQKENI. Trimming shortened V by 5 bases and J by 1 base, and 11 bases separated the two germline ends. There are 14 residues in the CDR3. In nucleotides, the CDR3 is TGTGCCAGCTCATACGGCTTGGGCCAAGAGACCCAGTACTTC. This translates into CASSYGLGQETQYF.

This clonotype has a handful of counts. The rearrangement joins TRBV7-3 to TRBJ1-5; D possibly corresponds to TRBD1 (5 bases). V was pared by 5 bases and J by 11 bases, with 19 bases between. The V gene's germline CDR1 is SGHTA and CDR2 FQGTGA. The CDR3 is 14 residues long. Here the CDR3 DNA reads TGTGCCAGCAGCCCCTCGGGGGGGAACATAGCCCAGCATTTT. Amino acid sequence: CASSPSGGNIAQHF.

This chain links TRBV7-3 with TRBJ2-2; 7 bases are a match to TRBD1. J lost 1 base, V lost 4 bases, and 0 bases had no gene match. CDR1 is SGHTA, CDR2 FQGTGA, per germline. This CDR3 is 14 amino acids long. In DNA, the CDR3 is TGTGCCAGCAGCTACAGGGGGAACACCGGGGAGCTGTTTTTT. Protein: CASSYRGNTGELFF. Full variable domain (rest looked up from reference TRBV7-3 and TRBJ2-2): GAGVSQTPSNKVTEKGKYVELRCDPISGHTALYWYRQSLGQGPEFLIYFQGTGAADDSGLPNDRFFAVRPEGSVSTLKIQRTERGDSAVYLCASSYRGNTGELFFGEGSRLTVL.

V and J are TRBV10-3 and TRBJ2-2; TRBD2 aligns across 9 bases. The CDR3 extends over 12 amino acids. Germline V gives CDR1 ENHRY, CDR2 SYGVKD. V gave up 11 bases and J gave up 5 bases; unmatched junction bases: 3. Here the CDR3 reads CAAAGGTGELFF. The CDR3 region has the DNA TGTGCCGCCGCGGGGGGGACCGGGGAGCTGTTTTTT.

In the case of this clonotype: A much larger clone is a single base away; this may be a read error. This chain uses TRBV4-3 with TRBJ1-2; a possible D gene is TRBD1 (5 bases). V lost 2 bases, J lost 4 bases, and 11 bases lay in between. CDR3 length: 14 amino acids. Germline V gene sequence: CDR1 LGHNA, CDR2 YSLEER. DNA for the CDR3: TGCGCCAGCAGCCAATCTGGGGGAAGCTATGGCTACACCTTC. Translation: CASSQSGGSYGYTF.

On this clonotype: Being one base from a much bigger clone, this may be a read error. The CDR3 DNA reads TGTGCCAGCAGCTTGGGCGGGAACGGCTGCGAGCAGTACTTC. This sequence encodes CASSLGGNGCEQYF. The chain is built from TRBV7-3 and TRBJ2-7, with a tentative D call TRBD2 (6 bases). CDR3 length: 14 residues. The ends were cut back, 3 bases at V and 6 bases at J, with 15 bases in the middle. Germline V gene sequence: CDR1 SGHTA, CDR2 FQGTGA.

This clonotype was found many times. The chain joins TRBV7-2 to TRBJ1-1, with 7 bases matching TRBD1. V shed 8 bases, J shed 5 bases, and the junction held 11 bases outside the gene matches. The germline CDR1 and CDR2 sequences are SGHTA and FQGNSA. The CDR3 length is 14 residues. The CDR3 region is CASGKPGGVTEAFF. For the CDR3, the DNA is TGTGCCAGCGGTAAGCCAGGGGGAGTAACTGAAGCTTTCTTT.

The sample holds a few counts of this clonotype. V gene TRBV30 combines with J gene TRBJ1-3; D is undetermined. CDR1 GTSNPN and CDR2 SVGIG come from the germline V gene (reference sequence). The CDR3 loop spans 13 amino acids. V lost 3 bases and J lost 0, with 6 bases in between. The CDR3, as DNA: TGTGCCTGGAGACCTCCCTCTGGAAACACCATATATTTT. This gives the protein CAWRPPSGNTIYF.

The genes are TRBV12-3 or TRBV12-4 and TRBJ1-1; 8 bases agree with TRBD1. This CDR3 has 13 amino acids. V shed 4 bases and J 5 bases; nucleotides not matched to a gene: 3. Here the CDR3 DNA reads TGTGCCAGCAGTTCGGACAGGGTGACTGAAGCTTTCTTT. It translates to CASSSDRVTEAFF.

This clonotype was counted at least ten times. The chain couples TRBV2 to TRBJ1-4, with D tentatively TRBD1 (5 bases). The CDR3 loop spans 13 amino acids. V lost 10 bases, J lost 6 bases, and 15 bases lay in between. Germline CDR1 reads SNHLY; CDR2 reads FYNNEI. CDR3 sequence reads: CATRRDEDEKLFF. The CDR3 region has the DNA TGTGCCACCAGACGGGACGAGGATGAAAAACTGTTTTTT.

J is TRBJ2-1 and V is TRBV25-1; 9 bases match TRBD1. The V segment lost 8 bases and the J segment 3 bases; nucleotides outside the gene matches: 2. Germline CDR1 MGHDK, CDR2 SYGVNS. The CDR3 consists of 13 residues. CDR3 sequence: CASGTGFYNEQFF. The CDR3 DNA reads TGTGCCAGCGGGACAGGGTTCTACAATGAGCAGTTCTTC. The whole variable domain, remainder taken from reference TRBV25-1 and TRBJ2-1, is EADIYQTPRYLVIGTGKKITLECSQTMGHDKMYWYQQDPGMELHLIHYSYGVNSTEKGDLSSESTVSRIRTEHFPLTLESARPSHTSQYLCASGTGFYNEQFFGPGTRLTVL.

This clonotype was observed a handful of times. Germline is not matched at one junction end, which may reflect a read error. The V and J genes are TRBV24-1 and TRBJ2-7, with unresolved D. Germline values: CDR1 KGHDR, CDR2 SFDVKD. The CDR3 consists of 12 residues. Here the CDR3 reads CATSDGSYERYF. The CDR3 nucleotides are TGTGCCACCAGTGATGGAAGCTACGAGCGGTACTTC.

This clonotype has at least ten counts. The CDR3 protein is CAWSQTGNTNEKLFF. In nucleotides, the CDR3 is TGTGCCTGGAGTCAGACAGGGAATACTAATGAAAAACTGTTTTTT. The V gene is TRBV30, the J gene TRBJ1-4, with 7 bases matching TRBD1. CDR1 GTSNPN and CDR2 SVGIG come from the germline V gene (reference sequence). The CDR3 consists of 15 residues. Trimming removed 2 bases from V and 2 bases from J; junction bases left unmatched: 5.

CDR3 DNA sequence: TGTGCCAGCAGTTACATTGGGGGGACTGGGGCCAACGTCCTGACTTTC. Translating gives CASSYIGGTGANVLTF. The V gene is TRBV6-9, the J gene TRBJ2-6; D may be TRBD2 (6 bases). In germline, CDR1 is MNHGY, CDR2 SVAAGI. V lost 3 bases and J lost 2, with 11 bases in between. The CDR3 extends over 16 amino acids.

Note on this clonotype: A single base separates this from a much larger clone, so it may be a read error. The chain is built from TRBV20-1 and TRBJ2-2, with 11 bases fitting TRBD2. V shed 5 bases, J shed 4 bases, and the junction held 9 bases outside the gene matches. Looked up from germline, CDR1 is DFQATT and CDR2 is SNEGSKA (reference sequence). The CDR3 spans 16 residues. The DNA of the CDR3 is TGCAGTGCTGCAGCTCCGGGACTAGCGGTCACCGGGGAGCTGTTTTTT. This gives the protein CSAAAPGLAVTGELFF.

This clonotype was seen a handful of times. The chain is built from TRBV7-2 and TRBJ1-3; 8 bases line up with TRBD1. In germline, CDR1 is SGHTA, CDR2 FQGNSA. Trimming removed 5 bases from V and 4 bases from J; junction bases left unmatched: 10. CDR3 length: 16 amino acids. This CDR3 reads CASSARQGTGGNTIYF. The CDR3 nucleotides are TGTGCCAGCAGCGCCCGACAGGGGACGGGGGGAAACACCATATATTTT.

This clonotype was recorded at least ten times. The CDR3 region is CARRTGWKRANSYNEQFF. In DNA, the CDR3 is TGTGCCCGCCGGACAGGGTGGAAGCGGGCGAACTCCTACAATGAGCAGTTCTTC. This chain links TRBV28 with TRBJ2-1; TRBD1 agrees at 8 bases. CDR3 size: 18 residues. CDR1 and CDR2 (germline): MDHEN, SYDVKM. With 11 bases clipped from V and 0 bases from J, the junction kept 18 bases outside the gene matches.

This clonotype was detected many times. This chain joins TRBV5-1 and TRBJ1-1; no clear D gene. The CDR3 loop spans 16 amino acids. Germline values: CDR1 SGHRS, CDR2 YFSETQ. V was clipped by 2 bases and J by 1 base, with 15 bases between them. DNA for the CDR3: TGCGCCAGCAGCTTCAGTCTCTCTGCAGCGAACACTGAAGCTTTCTTT. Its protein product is CASSFSLSAANTEAFF.

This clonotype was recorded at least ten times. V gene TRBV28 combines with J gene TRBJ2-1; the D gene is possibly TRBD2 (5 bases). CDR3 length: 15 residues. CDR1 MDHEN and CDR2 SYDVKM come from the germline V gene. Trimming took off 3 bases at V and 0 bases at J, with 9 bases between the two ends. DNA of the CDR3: TGTGCCAGCAGTTTGCCGGGGAGCTCCTACAATGAGCAGTTCTTC. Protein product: CASSLPGSSYNEQFF.

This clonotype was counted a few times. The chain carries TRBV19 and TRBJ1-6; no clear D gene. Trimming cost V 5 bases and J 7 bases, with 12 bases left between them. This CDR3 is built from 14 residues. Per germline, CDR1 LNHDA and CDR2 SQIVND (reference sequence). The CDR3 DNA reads TGTGCCAGTAGTGGAGGCAGACCGAATTCACCCCTCCACTTT. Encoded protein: CASSGGRPNSPLHF.

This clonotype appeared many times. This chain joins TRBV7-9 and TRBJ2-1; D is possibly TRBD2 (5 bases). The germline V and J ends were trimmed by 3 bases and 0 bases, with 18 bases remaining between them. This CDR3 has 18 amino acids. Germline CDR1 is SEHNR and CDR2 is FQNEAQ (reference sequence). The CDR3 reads CASSLVTWGESSYNEQFF. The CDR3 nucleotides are TGTGCCAGCAGCTTGGTTACCTGGGGAGAGAGCTCCTACAATGAGCAGTTCTTC.

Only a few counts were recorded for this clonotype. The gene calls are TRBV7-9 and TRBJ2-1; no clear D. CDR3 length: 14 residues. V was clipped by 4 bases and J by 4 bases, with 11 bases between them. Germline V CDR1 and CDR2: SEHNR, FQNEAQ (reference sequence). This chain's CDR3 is CASSSDQRYNEQFF. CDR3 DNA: TGTGCCAGCAGCTCGGACCAGAGGTACAATGAGCAGTTCTTC.

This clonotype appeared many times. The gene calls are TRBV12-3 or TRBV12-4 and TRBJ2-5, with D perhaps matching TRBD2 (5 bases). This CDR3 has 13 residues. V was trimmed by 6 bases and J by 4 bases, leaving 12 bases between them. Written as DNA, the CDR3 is TGTGCCAGCAGCCCCCAGCGGAGAGAGACCCAGTACTTC. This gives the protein CASSPQRRETQYF.

CDR3 nucleotides: TGTGCCAGCAGCGGAGACAGGGCTCGGGAAGCTTTCTTT. Protein sequence: CASSGDRAREAFF. The gene calls are TRBV9 and TRBJ1-1, with 7 bases fitting TRBD1. V shed 3 bases, J shed 8 bases, and the junction held 7 bases outside the gene matches. The CDR3 consists of 13 residues. Germline V gives CDR1 SGDLS, CDR2 YYNGEE.

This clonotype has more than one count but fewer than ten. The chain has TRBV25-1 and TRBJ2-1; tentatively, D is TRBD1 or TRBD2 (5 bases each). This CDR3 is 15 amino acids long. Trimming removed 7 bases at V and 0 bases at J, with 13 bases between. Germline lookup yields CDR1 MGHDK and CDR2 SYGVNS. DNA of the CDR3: TGTGCCAGCAAGACAGCGGACCACTCCTACAATGAGCAGTTCTTC. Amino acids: CASKTADHSYNEQFF. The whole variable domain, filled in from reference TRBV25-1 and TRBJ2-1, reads EADIYQTPRYLVIGTGKKITLECSQTMGHDKMYWYQQDPGMELHLIHYSYGVNSTEKGDLSSESTVSRIRTEHFPLTLESARPSHTSQYLCASKTADHSYNEQFFGPGTRLTVL.

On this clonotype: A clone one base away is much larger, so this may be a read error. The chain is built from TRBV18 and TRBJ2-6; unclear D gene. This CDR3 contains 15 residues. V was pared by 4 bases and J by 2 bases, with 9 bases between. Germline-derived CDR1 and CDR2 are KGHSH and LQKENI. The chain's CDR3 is CASSLQVAGANVLTF. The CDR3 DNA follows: TGTGCCAGCTCACTCCAGGTGGCTGGGGCCAACGTCCTGACTTTC.

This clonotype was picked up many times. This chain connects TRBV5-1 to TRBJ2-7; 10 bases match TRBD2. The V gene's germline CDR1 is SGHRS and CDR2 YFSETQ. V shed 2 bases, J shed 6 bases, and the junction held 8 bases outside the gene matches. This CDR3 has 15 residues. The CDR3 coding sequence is TGCGCCAGCAGCTTAACCGGGACTAGCGTATCCGAGCAGTACTTC. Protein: CASSLTGTSVSEQYF.